This T cell receptor (beta chain) was recorded in a study of blood T cell repertoires in COVID-19. At the level of the study: From T cells, B-cell-depleted T cells, or PBMCs came the material, which was cDNA or gDNA.

Germline CDR1 SEHNR, CDR2 FQNEAQ (reference sequence). Trimming cost V 6 bases and J 7 bases, with 12 bases left between them. This CDR3 spans 12 amino acids. Libraries were prepared by immunoSEQ multiplex PCR; TCRdb keeps only in-frame clonotypes and omits some of them. Of 150,000 to 200,000 clones listed, 90% to 95% were seen once; the top ten hold roughly 1.9%. The sequence derives from a woman aged 55-70 years with COVID-19, enrolled during active disease. Sequencing was performed on peripheral blood. The gene calls are TRBV7-9 and TRBJ1-1; D unclear. The CDR3 spells CASSLEYFEAFF. The DNA of the CDR3 is TGTGCCAGCAGTCTAGAGTACTTTGAAGCTTTCTTT.